This T cell receptor (beta chain) stems from a study of response to subunit inactivated influenza vaccine (dated by TCRdb to between 2017 and 2018). A note on the overall study: Deep quantitative T cell receptor repertoire profiling was used in the study to track responses to a trivalent subunit inactivated influenza vaccine.

The library was obtained by RT-PCR. The sample was run on an Illumina HiSeq 2500. TCRdb's own reprocessing of the public reads used fastp at Q25 and MiXCR and kept productive beta chains. Rows with one shared CDR3 protein collapse into an entry with the most common genes and DNA. The sample table lists 540,000 or so distinct CDR3 sequences, 13% of them with a count of one. Of the sample, 13% falls within the top ten clones. The time point label corresponds to: 45 to 55 days after influenza vaccine administration. Reading from cysteine to phenylalanine, the CDR3 counts 13 amino acids. Only the CDR3 portion is preserved as DNA: 39 bases, with reading frame beginning at the first base. CDR1 SGHTA and CDR2 FQGNSA are derived from the germline V gene. V is pared back by 0 bases and J by 10 bases, with 9 bases lying between the germline termini. The sample holds a few counts of this clonotype. What this receptor recognizes is not known. It has no much larger one-base neighbor in the sample; base qualities were not kept.

The research as a whole found: The authors proposed that each seasonal influenza vaccination may bring in only a limited number of new T cells.

The source of this sequence is a man over 45 who received an inactivated influenza vaccine. Donor details come from another sample of the same person, matched by shared clones. The sequence is built from TRBV7-2 and TRBJ1-4, with a tentative D gene TRBD1 over 5 matching bases. The sample here was PBMCs from blood, taken around seven weeks after vaccination. CDR3 loop: CASSLARRGKLFF. The sequenced DNA is TGTGCCAGCAGCTTAGCGCGGAGGGGAAAACTGTTTTTT.